The 23 T cell receptor beta chains in this list originate from one sample, sequenced in a study of T cell changes during pregnancy in multiple sclerosis. This table comes from immunoSEQ multiplex PCR, and its TCRdb copy is limited to in-frame clones, with some not included. The repertoire holds more than 45,000 clones, with 94% as singletons. Source: CD4+ T cells from peripheral blood mononuclear cells, taken in the first trimester of pregnancy. The receptors were gathered from a female donor with multiple sclerosis, enrolled in a pregnancy study.

The genes are TRBV4-1 and TRBJ1-6, with TRBD1 as a possible D gene (5 bases). V lost 0 bases, J lost 0 bases, and 9 bases lay in between. The germline V gene encodes CDR1 MGHRA and CDR2 YSYEKL. This CDR3 contains 17 residues. The CDR3 DNA reads as TGCGCCAGCAGCCAAGAAGGGGCGAGCTCCTATAATTCACCCCTCCACTTT. It codes for CASSQEGASSYNSPLHF.

The J gene is TRBJ2-7, the V gene TRBV6-1; possible D gene TRBD1, 6 bases. The germline V gene encodes CDR1 MNHNS and CDR2 SASEGT. The CDR3 covers 13 residues. Trimming stripped 3 bases from V and 6 bases from J, with 12 bases between. CDR3 sequence (DNA): TGTGCCAGCAGTGATTCAGGGGTCGGCGAGCAGTACTTC. Amino acid sequence: CASSDSGVGEQYF.

The chain combines TRBV11-1 with TRBJ2-3, with D possibly being TRBD2 (6 bases). The CDR3 extends over 15 amino acids. Germline V gene lookup returns CDR1 SGHAT and CDR2 FQDESV (reference sequence). Trimming took off 5 bases at V and 4 bases at J, with 16 bases between the two ends. The CDR3 sequence: CASSPQGGGADTQYF. CDR3 coding DNA: TGTGCCAGCAGCCCCCAGGGAGGTGGGGCAGATACGCAGTATTTT.

This chain connects TRBV19 to TRBJ2-3; no clear D. The V gene lost 0 bases and the J gene lost 6 bases, with 7 bases spanning the gap. CDR3 length equals 13 residues. Per germline, CDR1 LNHDA and CDR2 SQIVND (reference sequence). CDR3 bases: TGTGCCAGTAGTATAGAAAGGCGGGATACGCAGTATTTT. It translates to CASSIERRDTQYF.

This chain links TRBV29-1 with TRBJ2-1; 7 bases are shared with TRBD2. The V gene's germline CDR1 is SQVTM and CDR2 ANQGSEA. Trimming took 3 bases from V and 6 from J; bases not matched to a gene: 8. The CDR3 has 14 amino acids. The CDR3 here is CSVDTGGTGNEQFF. CDR3 bases: TGCAGCGTTGATACCGGGGGGACTGGCAATGAGCAGTTCTTC.

The J gene is TRBJ2-5, the V gene TRBV5-1; D remains unclear. Deletions cut 0 bases from V and 5 bases from J, with 11 bases between. The CDR3 loop spans 14 amino acids. Germline lookup yields CDR1 SGHRS and CDR2 YFSETQ. As DNA, the CDR3 is TGCGCCAGCAGCTTGGGAGGAATTGGGGAGACCCAGTACTTC. Translation gives CASSLGGIGETQYF. The complete variable domain, with remaining parts taken from reference TRBV5-1 and TRBJ2-5, reads KAGVTQTPRYLIKTRGQQVTLSCSPISGHRSVSWYQQTPGQGLQFLFEYFSETQRNKGNFPGRFSGRQFSNSRSEMNVSTLELGDSALYLCASSLGGIGETQYFGPGTRLLVL.

This sequence joins TRBV10-3 and TRBJ1-1, with D possibly TRBD1 on 5 matching bases. V was cut by 6 bases and J by 2 bases, with 10 bases left in between. Looked up from germline, CDR1 is ENHRY and CDR2 is SYGVKD. The CDR3 extends over 13 amino acids. The CDR3 DNA reads as TGTGCCATCAGGACAGAAATAAACACTGAAGCTTTCTTT. Translating it yields CAIRTEINTEAFF.

The V call is TRBV15, the J call TRBJ2-2, with TRBD1 as a possible D gene (6 bases). Germline V gene sequence: CDR1 LNHNV, CDR2 YYDKDF (reference sequence). V was trimmed by 6 bases and J by 7 bases, leaving 21 bases between them. The CDR3 consists of 16 residues. As DNA, the CDR3 is TGTGCCACCAGGGGAGCAGGACAGCACGATTTCGGGGAGCTGTTTTTT. The encoded protein is CATRGAGQHDFGELFF.

This clone was detected once. The chain links TRBV5-4 to TRBJ2-7, with 10 bases aligning to TRBD1. CDR1 SGHNT and CDR2 YYREEE come from the germline V gene (reference sequence). With 3 bases clipped from V and 7 bases from J, the junction kept 7 bases outside the gene matches. The CDR3 loop spans 14 amino acids. The CDR3 reads CASSWGQGPEEQYF. CDR3 bases: TGTGCCAGCAGCTGGGGACAGGGGCCCGAGGAGCAGTACTTC.

This sequence joins TRBV21-1 and TRBJ1-1; the D call of TRBD1 is as the table states it, not checked on the DNA. TRBV21-1 is termed a pseudogene. This CDR3 is 18 amino acids long. CDR3 amino acids: CASSVPRDRGPEDTEAFF. DNA of the CDR3: TGTGCCAGCAGCGTCCCCCGGGACAGGGGGCCAGAGGACACTGAAGCTTTCTTT.

This chain connects TRBV4-2 to TRBJ2-5; tentatively, D is TRBD1 (6 bases). This CDR3 has 16 amino acids. Germline CDR1 LGHNA, CDR2 YNFKEQ. Trimming stripped 1 base from V and 5 bases from J, with 17 bases between. The CDR3 here is CASSQAWNRAEETQYF. The DNA of the CDR3 is TGTGCCAGCAGCCAAGCTTGGAACAGGGCGGAGGAGACCCAGTACTTC.

This sequence joins TRBV28 and TRBJ1-4, with 7 positions matching TRBD1. Germline CDR1 and CDR2: MDHEN and SYDVKM. Trimming at V came to 5 bases and at J to 4 bases, leaving 7 bases not matched to a gene. The CDR3 has 15 amino acids. Written as DNA, the CDR3 is TGTGCCAGCAGTCTCCCGGGACAGAATAATGAAAAACTGTTTTTT. It codes for CASSLPGQNNEKLFF.

The chain combines TRBV15 with TRBJ1-6; the match to TRBD1 covers 12 bases. The CDR3 extends over 18 amino acids. The V gene's germline CDR1 is LNHNV and CDR2 YYDKDF (reference sequence). V was pared by 0 bases and J by 7 bases, with 7 bases of the junction left unmatched. CDR3 sequence: CATSREPGQGAGNSPLHF. For the CDR3, the DNA is TGTGCCACCAGCAGAGAGCCGGGACAGGGGGCAGGCAATTCACCCCTCCACTTT.

The rearrangement uses TRBV19 and TRBJ2-3; 15 bases line up with TRBD2. Germline-derived CDR1 and CDR2 are LNHDA and SQIVND (reference sequence). This CDR3 has 16 amino acids. V was pared by 3 bases and J by 5 bases, with 3 bases of the junction left unmatched. The CDR3 reads CASSIGLAGGRDTQYF. As DNA, the CDR3 is TGTGCCAGTAGTATTGGACTAGCGGGGGGGCGAGATACGCAGTATTTT.

This chain joins TRBV27 and TRBJ2-1; TRBD2 agrees at 9 bases. Germline loops: CDR1 MNHEY, CDR2 SMNVEV (reference sequence). The V gene end was trimmed by 7 bases and the J gene end by 8 bases; junction bases not matched to a gene: 15. The CDR3 contains 16 residues. This CDR3 is CASTWRASGAKDEQFF. CDR3 sequence (DNA): TGTGCCAGCACTTGGCGGGCTAGCGGGGCCAAGGATGAGCAGTTCTTC.

The V and J genes are TRBV5-1 and TRBJ2-1; a possible D gene is TRBD1 (6 bases). The V end lost 4 bases, the J end lost 0 bases, and 17 bases lay between the germline ends. The CDR3 extends over 17 amino acids. Germline V gene data show CDR1 as SGHRS and CDR2 as YFSETQ. The CDR3 region has the DNA TGCGCCAGCAGCCCCGGACTCCAGGGGCACTCCTACAATGAGCAGTTCTTC. It is translated as CASSPGLQGHSYNEQFF.

In its sample, this clone was seen once. The chain combines TRBV14 with TRBJ1-1; tentative D call: TRBD1 (5 bases). V lost 0 bases, J lost 8 bases, and 16 bases lay in between. The germline V gene has CDR1 SGHDN and CDR2 FVKESK. The CDR3 is 15 residues long. The CDR3 loop is CASSQDLGLQGEAFF. Here the CDR3 DNA reads TGTGCCAGCAGCCAAGATTTAGGTTTGCAGGGAGAAGCTTTCTTT.

The sample holds one count of this clone. The J gene is TRBJ2-1, the V gene TRBV30; 10 nucleotides line up with TRBD2. The CDR3 length is 13 residues. The germline V gene has CDR1 GTSNPN and CDR2 SVGIG (reference sequence). The V gene end was trimmed by 5 bases and the J gene end by 7 bases; junction bases not matched to a gene: 5. CDR3 residues: CAWPQLAGNEQFF. Written as DNA, the CDR3 is TGTGCCTGGCCACAACTAGCGGGGAATGAGCAGTTCTTC.

This chain connects TRBV6-5 to TRBJ1-4; tentative D call: TRBD1 (6 bases). The length of the CDR3 is 15 residues. CDR1 and CDR2 from the germline V gene are MNHEY and SVGAGI. Trimming pared 0 bases from V and 8 bases from J, leaving 13 bases between. CDR3 sequence reads: CASSYSNREREKLFF. The CDR3 DNA is TGTGCCAGCAGTTACTCCAACAGGGAACGAGAAAAACTGTTTTTT.

The V call is TRBV2, the J call TRBJ2-5, with D possibly being TRBD2 (7 bases). From germline, CDR1 is SNHLY and CDR2 FYNNEI. CDR3 length: 16 residues. Trimming took off 3 bases at V and 4 bases at J, with 18 bases between the two ends. The CDR3 DNA is TGTGCCAGCAGTGAGGTTCTGGGAGGGGGGAGAGAGACCCAGTACTTC. Its protein is CASSEVLGGGRETQYF.

This chain connects TRBV7-8 to TRBJ1-1, with 7 bases lining up with TRBD1. The junction had 4 bases not matched to a gene; V was cut back by 5 bases and J by 7 bases. The CDR3 covers 12 residues. Per germline, CDR1 SGHVS and CDR2 FQNEAQ. This CDR3 is CASSPRTGEAFF. CDR3 DNA: TGTGCCAGCAGCCCGCGGACAGGTGAAGCTTTCTTT.

The chain joins TRBV4-1 to TRBJ2-2, with 10 bases matching TRBD1. V lost 1 base, J lost 4 bases, and 3 bases stayed unmatched. CDR1 and CDR2 (germline): MGHRA, YSYEKL. The CDR3 has 16 residues. The CDR3 reads CASSQAGTGATGELFF. CDR3 bases: TGCGCCAGCAGCCAAGCCGGGACAGGGGCCACCGGGGAGCTGTTTTTT.

The chain is built from TRBV19 and TRBJ2-7; 7 bases agree with TRBD1. CDR3 length equals 14 residues. V gave up 6 bases and J gave up 2 bases; unmatched junction bases: 7. Per the germline V gene, CDR1 is LNHDA and CDR2 is SQIVND (reference sequence). The CDR3 region has the DNA TGTGCCAGTAGGCCGGGACAGCATACCTACGAGCAGTACTTC. Amino acids: CASRPGQHTYEQYF.